These 13 T cell receptor beta chains share one sample of origin, sequenced in a study of blood T cells in healthy people across ages. A sample-barcoded 5' primer and a J-beta primer mix were used in a second PCR of about 7 to 12 cycles. TCRdb fed the 5' RACE reads into MiXCR, producing one record per CDR3 protein. The top ten clones hold over 20% of a sample with hundreds of thousands of distinct CDR3 sequences, 58% of them seen once. The sequenced material came from blood. The receptor source for this set is a man between 25 and 39 years old in good health.

The genes are TRBV29-1 and TRBJ2-2, with D possibly being TRBD1 or TRBD2 (5 bases each). CDR3 size: 12 residues. V lost 7 bases and J lost 6, with 12 bases in between. Germline assignment: CDR1 SQVTM and CDR2 ANQGSEA. The CDR3 here is CSATGRSGELFF. For the CDR3, the DNA is TGCAGCGCCACGGGGCGGTCCGGGGAGCTGTTTTTT.

This clonotype was counted only a few times. The gene calls are TRBV6-1 and TRBJ2-7; a possible D gene is TRBD1 (6 bases). The CDR3 totals 16 residues. Germline V gives CDR1 MNHNS, CDR2 SASEGT. The germline V and J ends were trimmed by 0 bases and 6 bases, with 18 bases remaining between them. The CDR3 loop is CASSEAQGWVSPEQYF. The CDR3 DNA follows: TGTGCCAGCAGTGAAGCCCAGGGGTGGGTGTCGCCCGAGCAGTACTTC.

This rearrangement joins TRBV7-6 to TRBJ2-1; D may match TRBD1 or TRBD2 (6 bases each). Germline V lookup: CDR1 SGHVS, CDR2 FNYEAQ. Trimming stripped 3 bases from V and 10 bases from J, with 16 bases between. This CDR3 spans 14 amino acids. The CDR3 here is CASSFQGGSAEQFF. The CDR3 DNA follows: TGTGCCAGCAGCTTCCAAGGGGGGTCCGCCGAGCAGTTCTTC.

This chain uses TRBV29-1 with TRBJ2-1, with 8 bases aligning to TRBD2. Per germline, CDR1 SQVTM and CDR2 ANQGSEA. CDR3 length: 17 residues. After removal of 1 base from V and 4 bases from J, the junction contained 12 bases not matched to a gene. CDR3: CSVEALAGLDLYNEQFF. In DNA, the CDR3 is TGCAGCGTTGAAGCTCTGGCGGGACTAGATCTTTACAATGAGCAGTTCTTC.

This clonotype was detected once. The chain recombines TRBV5-1 with TRBJ2-1; 13 bases align to TRBD2. Germline CDR1 and CDR2: SGHRS and YFSETQ. V trimming: 3 bases; J trimming: 4 bases; junction bases outside the gene matches: 10. This CDR3 has 18 residues. The CDR3 nucleotides read TGCGCCAGCAGCTCTCGACTAGCGGGAGGAAGTTTGTACAATGAGCAGTTCTTC. Translated, it gives CASSSRLAGGSLYNEQFF.

The genes are TRBV7-3 and TRBJ2-3, with D unresolved. The CDR3 loop spans 20 amino acids. Germline assignment: CDR1 SGHTA and CDR2 FQGTGA. The germline V and J ends were trimmed by 1 base and 5 bases, with 28 bases remaining between them. The CDR3 bases are TGTGCCAGCAGCTTAAGAGGATGGGGTCGTGATTTAACGGGCGGAGATACGCAGTATTTT. Amino acid sequence: CASSLRGWGRDLTGGDTQYF.

This rearrangement joins TRBV6-2 or TRBV6-3 to TRBJ2-7, with 10 bases fitting TRBD1. CDR1 is MNHEY, CDR2 SVGEGT, per germline. V shed 2 bases, J shed 12 bases, and the junction held 7 bases outside the gene matches. The CDR3 has 13 residues. CDR3 protein: CASSYGRGQGLYF. The CDR3 DNA follows: TGTGCCAGCAGTTACGGAAGGGGACAGGGGCTGTACTTC.

This clonotype was picked up a small number of times. The chain couples TRBV27 to TRBJ2-5; D is possibly TRBD2 (6 bases). Germline V gene lookup returns CDR1 MNHEY and CDR2 SMNVEV (reference sequence). CDR3 length equals 16 residues. Trimming left V 4 bases short and J 0 bases short, with 15 bases between. The CDR3 region is CASSSPGRGYQETQYF. The CDR3 DNA follows: TGTGCCAGCAGTTCCCCCGGGAGAGGGTACCAAGAGACCCAGTACTTC.

CDR3 sequence reads: CASSLVPDYYSGANVLTF. The CDR3 DNA reads as TGTGCCAGCAGCTTAGTCCCGGACTACTACTCTGGGGCCAACGTCCTGACTTTC. V usage is TRBV11-2 and J usage is TRBJ2-6, with D perhaps TRBD2 (6 bases). CDR3 length: 18 amino acids. V shed 1 base and J shed 0 bases, with 13 bases lying between them. CDR1 SGHAT and CDR2 FQNNGV come from the germline V gene.

This chain joins TRBV12-3 or TRBV12-4 and TRBJ2-5, with a weak D call TRBD2 (5 bases). V lost 4 bases and J lost 5, with 14 bases in between. This CDR3 is 14 amino acids long. The CDR3 spells CASSYVGSGETQYF. The DNA for the CDR3 is TGTGCCAGCAGTTACGTCGGCTCGGGGGAGACCCAGTACTTC.

This clonotype was counted between two and nine times. The CDR3 nucleotides are TGTGCCAGCAGGGTGGACAATCAGCCCCAGCATTTT. Protein sequence: CASRVDNQPQHF. The chain recombines TRBV2 with TRBJ1-5, with D uncertain. Between the trimmed V and J ends, which lost 6 bases and 3 bases, there was a span of 6 bases. Germline-derived CDR1 and CDR2 are SNHLY and FYNNEI. The CDR3 loop spans 12 amino acids. The entire variable domain, with the rest obtained from reference TRBV2 and TRBJ1-5, is as follows: EPEVTQTPSHQVTQMGQEVILRCVPISNHLYFYWYRQILGQKVEFLVSFYNNEISEKSEIFDDQFSVERPDGSNFTLKIRSTKLEDSAMYFCASRVDNQPQHFGDGTRLSIL.

This clonotype came up once. This sequence joins TRBV6-4 and TRBJ2-7; unclear D gene. The CDR3 runs 13 residues. Looked up from germline, CDR1 is MRHNA and CDR2 is SNTAGT. Trimming pared 2 bases from V and 7 bases from J, leaving 12 bases between. The CDR3 bases are TGTGCCAGCAGTGACAGAGTCTACAATGAGCAGTACTTC. Translated, it gives CASSDRVYNEQYF.

This clonotype was seen a few times. This sequence joins TRBV27 and TRBJ2-7; tentatively, D is TRBD2 (5 bases). Trimming stripped 4 bases from V and 3 bases from J, with 13 bases between. The V gene's germline CDR1 is MNHEY and CDR2 SMNVEV (reference sequence). This CDR3 spans 14 amino acids. CDR3 region: CASSSHGLFYEQYF. CDR3 in DNA: TGTGCCAGCAGTTCCCACGGACTGTTCTACGAGCAGTACTTC.